This TCR beta chain emerged from a study of cytomegalovirus exposure and HLA in healthy donors (dated by TCRdb to 2017 to 2019). As for the study more broadly: A later analysis indicated that the 90 to 150 validation repertoires were generated on the platform also employed for the approximately 670 repertoires of the first cohort. The aim of the study was to test whether cataloging public T cell receptors could identify signatures of past pathogen exposure. Along with the roughly 710-subject first cohort, a separate validation cohort of around 110 different subjects was used. To predict cytomegalovirus infection status, the study combined high-throughput TCR immunosequencing, statistical association of individual TCRs with disease status, and machine learning. On the study overall, not on this receptor specifically: Across donors, most TCR sequences were observed very rarely, whereas some public TCRs were present in many individuals. The study gave a list of some 150 TCR beta chains associated with cytomegalovirus. A later analysis found that TCRs clustered in the first cohort also tended to co-occur in the approximately 120 validation repertoires, with 94% of cluster scores above 0. The authors suggested that the approach could potentially be extended to other disease states and immunological phenotypes. In vitro tests confirmed that a few of the cytomegalovirus-associated TCR beta chains recognize cytomegalovirus antigens. The classifier was reported to diagnose cytomegalovirus status with high specificity and sensitivity in both the original cohort and the validation cohort. A later analysis had no HLA typing for the validation cohort, so co-occurrence there was scored across all 120 repertoires.

Points on this clone: This clone's antigen is unknown. Within one base of it there is no much larger clone, and no base qualities were kept.

CDR1 SEHNR and CDR2 FQNEAQ are derived from the germline V gene (reference sequence). Reading from cysteine to phenylalanine, the CDR3 counts 15 amino acids. Of the read, only the CDR3 DNA is kept; its 45 bases are in frame from base 1. V is cut back by 3 bases and J by 5 bases, with 6 bases in the junction unmatched. Donors formed part of the validation cohort, which comprised 120 subjects and was distinct from the first cohort of roughly 600 subjects. The method was the immunoSEQ multiplex PCR assay. In the authors' own workflow: A statistical classification framework was built to diagnose cytomegalovirus status from the catalog of TCR beta chain sequences. TCRdb retrieved this table from immuneACCESS and kept in-frame rearrangements only. Not all clones are present; in checked studies, unresolved V genes account for under half, and no reason is known for the remainder. For V, J and clone size, that table is used; D and trimming come from the DNA. Recorded for this sample are roughly 130,000 clones; approximately 90% of them occurred a single time. The biggest ten clones account for less than 7% of the sample.

The chain was built from TRBV7-9 and TRBJ2-2, and 7 junction bases match TRBD2. Sequenced input: PBMCs. The receptor's source is a woman aged 25 to 45 in good health and CMV-seropositive. CDR3 reads: CASSFGGRVTGELFF. At the DNA level, the sequence is TGTGCCAGCAGCTTCGGGGGGAGAGTTACCGGGGAGCTGTTTTTT.